The T cell receptor beta chain under discussion was sequenced for a study of blood T cell repertoires in COVID-19. In the study overall: The United States, Italy and Spain supplied acute and convalescent COVID-19 samples. T cells, B-cell-depleted T cells, or PBMCs provided the cDNA or gDNA that served as material.

This CDR3 has 16 residues. V gave up 6 bases and J gave up 4 bases; unmatched junction bases: 7. Germline CDR1 is SNHLY and CDR2 is FYNNEI. Authors' methods: Researchers report that nucleated cell counts were estimated from reference gene primer amplification. TCRdb's copy holds only in-frame clones and misses some; the assay was immunoSEQ multiplex PCR. V and J calls and clone size follow that table, whereas D and trimming were derived from the DNA. Of 200,000 to 250,000 clones in the sample, 82% were seen once. The sequencing input was peripheral blood. The chain recombines TRBV2 with TRBJ2-1; 12 positions match TRBD2. The receptor was derived from a woman aged 80 or over with acute or convalescent COVID-19. CDR3 protein: CASSRLAGVSYNEQFF. CDR3 coding DNA: TGTGCCAGCAGCCGACTAGCGGGGGTGTCATACAATGAGCAGTTCTTC.